This entry describes one TCR beta chain. Germline V gene data show CDR1 as SGHRS and CDR2 as YFSETQ. With V trimmed by 0 bases and J by 5 bases, 10 bases remained unmatched. This CDR3 contains 16 residues. The data originate from a study of control samples from healthy donors and cancer patients. The protocol was immunoSEQ multiplex PCR, while the TCRdb copy is restricted to in-frame clones and leaves out a portion. Altogether approximately 150,000 clones are present, around 94% being singletons, with the ten largest covering 13% to 15%. This clonotype was sampled from a man aged 60 to 69 with colorectal cancer. What was sequenced was PBMCs. The V and J genes are TRBV5-1 and TRBJ2-7; TRBD2 aligns across 8 bases. The CDR3 DNA reads TGCGCCAGCAGCTTGGCCCTTCGGGGGGGCCCCGACGAGCAGTACTTC. It is translated as CASSLALRGGPDEQYF.